This T cell receptor beta chain comes out of a study of T cell responses to AZD1222 COVID-19 vaccine. TCRdb keeps only in-frame clones here, not all; method: immunoSEQ multiplex PCR. The sample includes over 100,000 clones, approximately 87% of them seen just once. Germline assignment: CDR1 SGDLS and CDR2 YYNGEE. The CDR3 runs 13 residues. The V and J ends lost 3 bases and 10 bases, in that order; junction bases with no gene match: 3. Notes on the study in general: Donor demographics were predominantly white British with a female majority; clonal diversity may be underestimated. Only a handful of individuals given AZD1222 were seropositive at baseline. The peak T cell response came first, and repertoires were sampled only after it.

This clone was observed once. Antigen specificity is unknown. The chain links TRBV9 to TRBJ2-5, with 13 bases lining up with TRBD2. The sequence came from an adult in good health. Material: peripheral blood, obtained on day 0 of AZD1222 vaccination. CDR3 amino acids: CASSGTSGSGQYF. Written as DNA, the CDR3 is TGTGCCAGCAGCGGGACTAGCGGGAGCGGCCAGTACTTC. Together with reference TRBV9 and TRBJ2-5, the CDR3 gives the full variable domain: DSGVTQTPKHLITATGQRVTLRCSPRSGDLSVYWYQQSLDQGLQFLIQYYNGEERAKGNILERFSAQQFPDLHSELNLSSLELGDSALYFCASSGTSGSGQYFGPGTRLLVL.